The source of this T cell receptor beta chain is a study of cytomegalovirus exposure and HLA in healthy donors. General study points: The study found most TCR sequences rare, yet found some public TCRs in many donors. The listing of 150 to 200 TCR beta chains classed them as cytomegalovirus-associated. A subsequent analysis found that TCR clusters from the first cohort also tended to co-occur in the roughly 120 validation repertoires, with roughly 95% of cluster scores above 0.

Measured with immunoSEQ multiplex PCR; TCRdb has only the in-frame clones, and not every one. The sample consists of 220,000 or so clones, 75% to 90% of them appearing once. As for this clone: Its antigen is not identified.

The clonotype comes from a woman aged 25 to 39 in good health and CMV-seropositive. What was sequenced was PBMCs.

The CDR3 region has the DNA TGTGCCAGCAGTGATTCTGGGGTCTCCCCCTACGAGCAGTACTTC. It yields the protein CASSDSGVSPYEQYF. The rearrangement uses TRBV6-1 and TRBJ2-7; D remains ambiguous. Deletions cut 3 bases from V and 2 bases from J, with 14 bases between. Germline CDR1 is MNHNS and CDR2 is SASEGT. CDR3 size: 15 residues.